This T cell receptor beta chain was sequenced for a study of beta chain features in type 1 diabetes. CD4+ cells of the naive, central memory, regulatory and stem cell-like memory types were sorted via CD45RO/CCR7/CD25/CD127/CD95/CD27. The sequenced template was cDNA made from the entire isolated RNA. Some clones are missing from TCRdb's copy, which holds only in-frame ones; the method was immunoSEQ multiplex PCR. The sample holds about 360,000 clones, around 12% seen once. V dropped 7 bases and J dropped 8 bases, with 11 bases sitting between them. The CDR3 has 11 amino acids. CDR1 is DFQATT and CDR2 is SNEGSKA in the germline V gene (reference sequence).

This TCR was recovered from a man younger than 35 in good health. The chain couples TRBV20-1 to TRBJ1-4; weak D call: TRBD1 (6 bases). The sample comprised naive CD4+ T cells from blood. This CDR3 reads CSVTGREKLFF. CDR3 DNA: TGCAGTGTGACAGGCCGAGAAAAACTGTTTTTT.